What follows are 8 T cell receptor beta chains derived from one specimen sequenced in a study of cytomegalovirus exposure and HLA in healthy donors. Both 60 Vbeta primers and 13 Jbeta primers went into the PCR. Some clones are missing from TCRdb's copy, which holds only in-frame ones; the method was immunoSEQ multiplex PCR. Among some 150,000 clones listed, less than 80% were seen once. Sequenced input: PBMCs. These receptors all stem from a female donor in good health and CMV-seronegative.

CDR3 DNA sequence: TGTGCCACATCCACTAGCGGGAGATTTACCGGGGAGCTGTTTTTT. Protein sequence: CATSTSGRFTGELFF. V is TRBV5-4 and J is TRBJ2-2, with 11 bases fitting TRBD2. The CDR3 is 15 residues long. Germline V CDR1 and CDR2: SGHNT, YYREEE (reference sequence). The J segment lost 5 bases and the V segment lost 9 bases, leaving 9 bases of the junction unmatched.

This clone was seen only once. The rearrangement uses TRBV5-8 and TRBJ2-5, with 7 positions matching TRBD1. Germline CDR1 reads SGHTS; CDR2 reads YDEGEE. The junction had 5 bases not matched to a gene; V was cut back by 4 bases and J by 8 bases. CDR3 length: 12 residues. This CDR3 is CASSVDRYTQYF. In DNA form, the CDR3 reads TGTGCCAGCAGCGTGGACAGGTACACCCAGTACTTC.

The chain carries TRBV7-3 and TRBJ1-1, with D possibly matching TRBD1 (6 bases). The CDR3 is 15 amino acids. Trimming took 3 bases from V and 4 from J, leaving 15 bases between them. CDR1 and CDR2 from the germline V gene are SGHTA and FQGTGA. CDR3 region: CASSFDGGRVTEAFF. The CDR3 DNA reads as TGTGCCAGCAGCTTTGACGGGGGGCGGGTCACTGAAGCTTTCTTT. Using reference TRBV7-3 and TRBJ1-1 for the parts outside the CDR3, the full variable domain is GAGVSQTPSNKVTEKGKYVELRCDPISGHTALYWYRQSLGQGPEFLIYFQGTGAADDSGLPNDRFFAVRPEGSVSTLKIQRTERGDSAVYLCASSFDGGRVTEAFFGQGTRLTVV.

Concerning this clone: Other nucleotide sequences from this sample produce the same CDR3. The V call is TRBV30, the J call TRBJ2-2; D perhaps matches TRBD2 (5 bases). The germline V and J ends were trimmed by 5 bases and 6 bases, with 19 bases remaining between them. The length of the CDR3 is 15 residues. The germline CDR1 and CDR2 sequences are GTSNPN and SVGIG (reference sequence). CDR3 region: CAWRKAAPRAGELFF. In nucleotides, the CDR3 is TGTGCCTGGCGGAAAGCGGCCCCTAGGGCCGGGGAGCTGTTTTTT.

The V gene is TRBV9, the J gene TRBJ2-7; possible D gene TRBD2, 6 bases. V was shortened by 0 bases and J by 4 bases, with 11 bases between the two germline ends. The CDR3 is 14 amino acids. From germline, CDR1 is SGDLS and CDR2 YYNGEE. The CDR3 coding sequence is TGTGCCAGCAGCGTAGATTCAGGGAGGTACGAGCAGTACTTC. Its translation is CASSVDSGRYEQYF. Full variable domain (outside the CDR3, taken from reference TRBV9 and TRBJ2-7): DSGVTQTPKHLITATGQRVTLRCSPRSGDLSVYWYQQSLDQGLQFLIQYYNGEERAKGNILERFSAQQFPDLHSELNLSSLELGDSALYFCASSVDSGRYEQYFGPGTRLTVT.

The chain couples TRBV5-4 to TRBJ2-7; 10 positions match TRBD1. V lost 4 bases, J lost 5 bases, and 9 bases stayed unmatched. The CDR3 consists of 15 residues. Germline CDR1 SGHNT, CDR2 YYREEE (reference sequence). CDR3 protein: CASSRPGQGDHEQYF. The CDR3 bases are TGTGCCAGCAGCCGACCCGGACAGGGGGACCACGAGCAGTACTTC. The full variable domain, with the rest looked up from reference TRBV5-4 and TRBJ2-7, is ETGVTQSPTHLIKTRGQQVTLRCSSQSGHNTVSWYQQALGQGPQFIFQYYREEENGRGNFPPRFSGLQFPNYSSELNVNALELDDSALYLCASSRPGQGDHEQYFGPGTRLTVT.

The sample holds one count of this clone. The chain joins TRBV6-5 to TRBJ2-5, with 10 bases identical to TRBD2. CDR3 length equals 14 residues. The V and J ends lost 7 bases and 4 bases, in that order; junction bases with no gene match: 6. Germline CDR1 MNHEY, CDR2 SVGAGI. CDR3 sequence: CASKRASGGETQYF. In DNA, the CDR3 is TGTGCCAGCAAAAGGGCTAGCGGGGGAGAGACCCAGTACTTC.

The rearrangement links TRBV6-1 to TRBJ2-3, with 8 bases matching TRBD2. V lost 2 bases, J lost 7 bases, and 11 bases stayed unmatched. The germline V gene encodes CDR1 MNHNS and CDR2 SASEGT. CDR3 length equals 16 residues. The CDR3, as DNA: TGTGCCAGCAGTGAATGGTTAGCGGGATCCCAGAATACGCAGTATTTT. It specifies CASSEWLAGSQNTQYF.